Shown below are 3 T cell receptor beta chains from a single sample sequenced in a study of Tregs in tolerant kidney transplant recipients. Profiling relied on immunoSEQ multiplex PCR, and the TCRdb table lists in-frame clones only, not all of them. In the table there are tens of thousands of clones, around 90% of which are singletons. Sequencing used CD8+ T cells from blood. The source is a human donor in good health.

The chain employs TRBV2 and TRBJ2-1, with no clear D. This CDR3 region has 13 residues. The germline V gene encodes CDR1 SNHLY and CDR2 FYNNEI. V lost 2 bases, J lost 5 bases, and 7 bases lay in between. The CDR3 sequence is CASSEPINNEQFF. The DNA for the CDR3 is TGTGCCAGCAGTGAACCTATAAACAATGAGCAGTTCTTC.

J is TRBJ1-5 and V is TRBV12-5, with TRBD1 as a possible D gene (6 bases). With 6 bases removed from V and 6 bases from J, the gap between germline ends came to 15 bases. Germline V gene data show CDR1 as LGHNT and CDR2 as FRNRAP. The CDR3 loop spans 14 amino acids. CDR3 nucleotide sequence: TGTGCTAGTGGGGACGGGGGGCAGGGTCAGCCCCAGCATTTT. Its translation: CASGDGGQGQPQHF.

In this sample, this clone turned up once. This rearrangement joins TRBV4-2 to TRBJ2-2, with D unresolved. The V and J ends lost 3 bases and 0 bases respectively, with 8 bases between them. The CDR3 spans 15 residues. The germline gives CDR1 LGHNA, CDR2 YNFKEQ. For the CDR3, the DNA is TGTGCCAGCAGCCAGGGGTTCACGAACACCGGGGAGCTGTTTTTT. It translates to CASSQGFTNTGELFF.